A single sample is the source of the 9 T cell receptor beta chains below, sequenced in a study of early T cells in non-severe SARS-CoV-2 infection. TCRdb used MiXCR to reprocess the 5' RACE reads, holding one entry per CDR3 protein. The top ten hold about 4.2% of the sample, which has 25,000 to 30,000 distinct CDR3 sequences, around 4.2% seen once. Sequenced: whole blood. Receptors originate from an adult who was a healthcare worker with PCR-confirmed SARS-CoV-2 infection or an uninfected control (not recorded which).

The chain recombines TRBV19 with TRBJ2-7; maybe TRBD2 (5 bases). This CDR3 region has 15 residues. Germline V lookup: CDR1 LNHDA, CDR2 SQIVND (reference sequence). The V end was cut by 1 base, the J end by 2 bases, with 12 bases between. For the CDR3, the DNA is TGTGCCAGTAGTATAGGGTCAGCGGATACCTACGAGCAGTACTTC. Encoded protein: CASSIGSADTYEQYF.

This chain uses TRBV20-1 with TRBJ1-6; 10 nucleotides agree with TRBD1. Germline loops: CDR1 DFQATT, CDR2 SNEGSKA (reference sequence). V lost 6 bases and J lost 4; bases outside the gene matches: 6. The CDR3 sequence is 15 residues long. In nucleotides, the CDR3 is TGCAGTGCCCTAAGGGGACAGGGGTATAATTCACCCCTCCACTTT. Its protein is CSALRGQGYNSPLHF.

The sample holds many counts of this clonotype. The V gene is TRBV7-2, the J gene TRBJ2-7; perhaps TRBD2 as D (5 bases). The CDR3 covers 12 residues. Deletions cut 5 bases from V and 4 bases from J, with 9 bases between. The germline V gene encodes CDR1 SGHTA and CDR2 FQGNSA. CDR3 amino acids: CASSHGSYEQYF. The CDR3 DNA reads as TGTGCCAGCAGCCATGGGAGTTACGAGCAGTACTTC.

This clonotype has at least ten counts. V is TRBV7-9 and J is TRBJ2-3; the D is unclear. The V and J ends lost 5 bases and 5 bases respectively, with 17 bases between them. The CDR3 is made up of 15 amino acids. The germline V gene encodes CDR1 SEHNR and CDR2 FQNEAQ (reference sequence). The CDR3 DNA follows: TGTGCCAGCAGCCTTGAACTCGCGGCGAGAGATACGCAGTATTTT. Residues: CASSLELAARDTQYF.

This clonotype occurred many times. This CDR3 reads CASSAGNTIYF. DNA for the CDR3: TGCGCCAGCAGTGCTGGAAACACCATATATTTT. The chain recombines TRBV10-1 with TRBJ1-3; D ambiguous. Germline V gene sequence: CDR1 WNHNN, CDR2 SYGVQD (reference sequence). There are 11 residues in the CDR3. The V end lost 4 bases, the J end lost 2 bases, and 0 bases lay between the germline ends.

This clonotype has a count of ten or more. V gene TRBV3-1 combines with J gene TRBJ2-5; D remains ambiguous. This CDR3 is 16 amino acids long. V gave up 0 bases and J gave up 4 bases, with 15 bases separating them. Germline V lookup: CDR1 LGHDT, CDR2 YNNKEL (reference sequence). The CDR3 loop is CASSQDGDLRIETQYF. DNA for the CDR3: TGTGCCAGCAGCCAAGATGGGGATCTACGGATAGAGACCCAGTACTTC.

The genes are TRBV11-2 and TRBJ2-3; no clear D. The V gene lost 3 bases and the J gene lost 2 bases, with 12 bases spanning the gap. CDR3 length: 15 amino acids. Germline V gene data show CDR1 as SGHAT and CDR2 as FQNNGV. The CDR3 DNA sequence: TGTGCCAGCAGCTTCCAGGTTCTCATCACAGATACGCAGTATTTT. Protein: CASSFQVLITDTQYF.

The CDR3 is CASSYSGGGANVLTF. CDR3 DNA: TGTGCCAGCAGTTACTCCGGGGGGGGGGCCAACGTCCTGACTTTC. The chain employs TRBV6-6 and TRBJ2-6, with 7 bases lining up with TRBD2. The CDR3 spans 15 residues. Per the germline V gene, CDR1 is MNHNY and CDR2 is SVGAGI (reference sequence). J gave up 4 bases and V 0 bases, and 0 bases lay outside the gene matches.

This sequence joins TRBV5-1 and TRBJ2-7, with D perhaps matching TRBD1 (6 bases). The germline V gene encodes CDR1 SGHRS and CDR2 YFSETQ. The germline V and J ends were trimmed by 9 bases and 5 bases, with 18 bases remaining between them. This CDR3 is built from 13 residues. CDR3 DNA: TGCGCCACCCCACAGGGACCAGCCAACGAGCAGTACTTC. Translating it yields CATPQGPANEQYF.